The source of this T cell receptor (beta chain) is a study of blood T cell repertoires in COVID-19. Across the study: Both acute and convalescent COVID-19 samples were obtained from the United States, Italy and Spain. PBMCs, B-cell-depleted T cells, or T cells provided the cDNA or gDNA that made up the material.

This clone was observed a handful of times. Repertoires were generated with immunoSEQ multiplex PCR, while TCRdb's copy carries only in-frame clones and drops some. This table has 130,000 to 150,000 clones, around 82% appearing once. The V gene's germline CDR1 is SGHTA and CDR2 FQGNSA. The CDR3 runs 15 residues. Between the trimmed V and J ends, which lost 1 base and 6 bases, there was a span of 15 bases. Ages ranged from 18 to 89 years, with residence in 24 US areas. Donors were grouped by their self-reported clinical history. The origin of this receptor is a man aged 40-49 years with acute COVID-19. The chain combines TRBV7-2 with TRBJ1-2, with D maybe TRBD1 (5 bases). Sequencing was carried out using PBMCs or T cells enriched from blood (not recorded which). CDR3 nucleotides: TGTGCCAGCAGCTTAGAGGTCCAGGGTATGGATGGCTACACCTTC. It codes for CASSLEVQGMDGYTF.